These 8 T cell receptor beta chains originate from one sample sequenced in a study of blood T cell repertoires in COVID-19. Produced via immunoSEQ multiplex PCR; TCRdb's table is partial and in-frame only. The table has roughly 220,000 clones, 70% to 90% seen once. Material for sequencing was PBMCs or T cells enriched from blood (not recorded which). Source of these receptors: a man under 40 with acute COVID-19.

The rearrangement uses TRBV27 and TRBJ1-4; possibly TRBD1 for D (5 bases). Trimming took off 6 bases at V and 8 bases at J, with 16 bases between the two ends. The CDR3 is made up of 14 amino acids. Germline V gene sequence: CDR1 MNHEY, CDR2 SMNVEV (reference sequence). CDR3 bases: TGTGCCAGCAGCAAACCGGGACTTGGGGAAAAACTGTTTTTT. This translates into CASSKPGLGEKLFF. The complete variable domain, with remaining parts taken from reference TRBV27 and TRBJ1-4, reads EAQVTQNPRYLITVTGKKLTVTCSQNMNHEYMSWYRQDPGLGLRQIYYSMNVEVTDKGDVPEGYKVSRKEKRNFPLILESPSPNQTSLYFCASSKPGLGEKLFFGSGTQLSVL.

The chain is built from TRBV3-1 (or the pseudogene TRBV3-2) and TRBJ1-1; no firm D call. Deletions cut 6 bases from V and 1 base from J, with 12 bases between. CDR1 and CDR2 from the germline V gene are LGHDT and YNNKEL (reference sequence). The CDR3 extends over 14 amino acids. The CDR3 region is CASRPLRENTEAFF. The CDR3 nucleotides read TGTGCCAGCAGGCCCCTGAGGGAGAACACTGAAGCTTTCTTT.

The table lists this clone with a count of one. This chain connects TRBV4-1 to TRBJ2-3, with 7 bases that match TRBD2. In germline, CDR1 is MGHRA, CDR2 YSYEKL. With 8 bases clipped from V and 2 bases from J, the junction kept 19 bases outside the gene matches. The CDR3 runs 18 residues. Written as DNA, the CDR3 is TGCGCCAGCTCTAATCCGGGACTACTCAAAACACCCACAGATACGCAGTATTTT. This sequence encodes CASSNPGLLKTPTDTQYF.

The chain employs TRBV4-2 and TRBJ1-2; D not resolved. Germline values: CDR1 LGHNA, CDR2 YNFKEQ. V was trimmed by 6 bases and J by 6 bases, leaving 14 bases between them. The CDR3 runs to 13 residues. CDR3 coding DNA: TGTGCCAGCAGACCCGACATTGTCGATGGCTACACCTTC. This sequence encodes CASRPDIVDGYTF.

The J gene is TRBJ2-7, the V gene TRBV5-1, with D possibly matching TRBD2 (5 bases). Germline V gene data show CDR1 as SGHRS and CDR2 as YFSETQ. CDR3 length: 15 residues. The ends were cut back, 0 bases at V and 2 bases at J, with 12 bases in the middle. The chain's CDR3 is CASSLDSGPTYEQYF. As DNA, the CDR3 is TGCGCCAGCAGCTTGGACAGCGGACCTACCTACGAGCAGTACTTC.

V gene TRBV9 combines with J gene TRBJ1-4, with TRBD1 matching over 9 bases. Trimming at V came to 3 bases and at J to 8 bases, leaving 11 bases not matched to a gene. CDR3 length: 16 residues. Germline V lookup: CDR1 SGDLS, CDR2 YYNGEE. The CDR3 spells CASSGTSTGGEEKLFF. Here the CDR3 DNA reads TGTGCCAGCAGCGGAACCTCGACAGGGGGTGAAGAAAAACTGTTTTTT.

In nucleotides, the CDR3 is TGTGCCAGCAGCGTAGCCCCTATGGACGGGAACTTGCAGTACTTC. Its translation: CASSVAPMDGNLQYF. This chain links TRBV9 with TRBJ2-7, with a tentative D call TRBD2 (5 bases). The CDR3 covers 15 residues. Deletions cut 0 bases from V and 9 bases from J, with 19 bases between. Looked up from germline, CDR1 is SGDLS and CDR2 is YYNGEE.

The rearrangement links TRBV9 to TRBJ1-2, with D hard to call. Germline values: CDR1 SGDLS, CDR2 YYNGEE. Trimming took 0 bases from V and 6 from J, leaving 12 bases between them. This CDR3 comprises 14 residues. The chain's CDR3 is CASSVGPGSNGYTF. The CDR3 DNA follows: TGTGCCAGCAGCGTAGGGCCGGGTTCAAATGGCTACACCTTC.